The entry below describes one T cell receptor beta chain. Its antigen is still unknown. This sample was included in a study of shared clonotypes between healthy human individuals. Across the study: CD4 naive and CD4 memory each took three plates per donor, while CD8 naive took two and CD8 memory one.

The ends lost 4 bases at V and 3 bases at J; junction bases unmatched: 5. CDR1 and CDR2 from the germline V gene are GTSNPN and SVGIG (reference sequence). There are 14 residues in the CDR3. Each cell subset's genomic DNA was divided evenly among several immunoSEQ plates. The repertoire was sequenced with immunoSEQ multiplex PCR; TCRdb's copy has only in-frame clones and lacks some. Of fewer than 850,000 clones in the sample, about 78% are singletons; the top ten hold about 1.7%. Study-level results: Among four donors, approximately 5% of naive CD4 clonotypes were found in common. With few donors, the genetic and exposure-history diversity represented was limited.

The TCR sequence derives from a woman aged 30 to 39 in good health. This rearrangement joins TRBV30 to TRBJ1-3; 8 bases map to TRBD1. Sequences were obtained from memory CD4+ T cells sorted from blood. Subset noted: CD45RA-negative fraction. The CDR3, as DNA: TGTGCCTGGAAACAGGGGGAAAGTGGAAACACCATATATTTT. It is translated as CAWKQGESGNTIYF. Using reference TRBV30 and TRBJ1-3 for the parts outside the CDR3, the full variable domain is SQTIHQWPATLVQPVGSPLSLECTVEGTSNPNLYWYRQAAGRGLQLLFYSVGIGQISSEVPQNLSASRPQDRQFILSSKKLLLSDSGFYLCAWKQGESGNTIYFGEGSWLTVV.